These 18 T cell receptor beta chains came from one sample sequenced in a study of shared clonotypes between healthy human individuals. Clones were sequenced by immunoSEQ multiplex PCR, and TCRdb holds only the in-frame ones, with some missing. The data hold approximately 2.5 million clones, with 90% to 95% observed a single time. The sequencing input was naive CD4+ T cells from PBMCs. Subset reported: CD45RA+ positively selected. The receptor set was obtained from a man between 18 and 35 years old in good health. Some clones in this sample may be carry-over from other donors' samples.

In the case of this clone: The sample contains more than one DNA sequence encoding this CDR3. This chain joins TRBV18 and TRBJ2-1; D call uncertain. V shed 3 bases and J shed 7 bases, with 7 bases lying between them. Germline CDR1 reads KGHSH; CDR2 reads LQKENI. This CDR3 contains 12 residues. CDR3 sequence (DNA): TGTGCCAGCTCACCCGCCGTTAATGAGCAGTTCTTC. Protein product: CASSPAVNEQFF. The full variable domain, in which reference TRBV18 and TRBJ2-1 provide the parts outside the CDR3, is NAGVMQNPRHLVRRRGQEARLRCSPMKGHSHVYWYRQLPEEGLKFMVYLQKENIIDESGMPKERFSAEFPKEGPSILRIQQVVRGDSAAYFCASSPAVNEQFFGPGTRLTVL.

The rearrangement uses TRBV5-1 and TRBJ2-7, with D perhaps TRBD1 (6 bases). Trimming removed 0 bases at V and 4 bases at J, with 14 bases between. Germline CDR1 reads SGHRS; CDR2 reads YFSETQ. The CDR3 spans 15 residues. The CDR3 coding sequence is TGCGCCAGCAGCTTGGTCCGTCAGGGGTTATACGAGCAGTACTTC. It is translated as CASSLVRQGLYEQYF.

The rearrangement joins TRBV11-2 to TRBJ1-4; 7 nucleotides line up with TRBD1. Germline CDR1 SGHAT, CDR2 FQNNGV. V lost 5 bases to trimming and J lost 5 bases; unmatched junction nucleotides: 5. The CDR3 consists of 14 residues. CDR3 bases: TGTGCCAGCAGCCGCGGGACAGCGAATGAAAAACTGTTTTTT. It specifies CASSRGTANEKLFF.

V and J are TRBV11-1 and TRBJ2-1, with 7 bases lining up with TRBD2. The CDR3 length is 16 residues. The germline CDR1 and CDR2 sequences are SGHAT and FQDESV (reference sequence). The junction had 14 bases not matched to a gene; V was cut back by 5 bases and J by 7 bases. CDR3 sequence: CASSARLAVLGNEQFF. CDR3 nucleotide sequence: TGTGCCAGCAGCGCCCGACTAGCTGTCCTCGGTAATGAGCAGTTCTTC.

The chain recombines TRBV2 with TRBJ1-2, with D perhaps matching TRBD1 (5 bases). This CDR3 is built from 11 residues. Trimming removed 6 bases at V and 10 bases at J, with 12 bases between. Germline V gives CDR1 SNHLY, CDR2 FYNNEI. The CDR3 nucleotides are TGTGCCAGCAGCGGGGACGGCTTCTACACCTTC. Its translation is CASSGDGFYTF.

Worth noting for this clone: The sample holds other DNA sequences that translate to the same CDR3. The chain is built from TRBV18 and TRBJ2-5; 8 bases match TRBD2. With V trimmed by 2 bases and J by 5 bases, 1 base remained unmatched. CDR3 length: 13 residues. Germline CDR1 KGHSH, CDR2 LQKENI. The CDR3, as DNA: TGTGCCAGCTCACCAAGCGGGAGTGAGACCCAGTACTTC. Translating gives CASSPSGSETQYF.

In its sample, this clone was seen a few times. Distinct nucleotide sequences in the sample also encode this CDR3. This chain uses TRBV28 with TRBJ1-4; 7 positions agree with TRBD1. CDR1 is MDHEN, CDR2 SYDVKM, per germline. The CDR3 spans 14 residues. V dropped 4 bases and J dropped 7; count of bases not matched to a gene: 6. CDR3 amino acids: CASSSGQAGEKLFF. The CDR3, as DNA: TGTGCCAGCAGTTCAGGACAGGCTGGTGAAAAACTGTTTTTT.

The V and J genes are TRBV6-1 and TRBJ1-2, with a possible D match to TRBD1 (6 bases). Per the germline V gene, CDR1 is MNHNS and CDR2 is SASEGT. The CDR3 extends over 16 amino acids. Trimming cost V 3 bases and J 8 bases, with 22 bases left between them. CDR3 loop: CASSDVGTPIRIGYTF. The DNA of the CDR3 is TGTGCCAGCAGTGACGTAGGGACACCTATTCGGATCGGCTACACCTTC.

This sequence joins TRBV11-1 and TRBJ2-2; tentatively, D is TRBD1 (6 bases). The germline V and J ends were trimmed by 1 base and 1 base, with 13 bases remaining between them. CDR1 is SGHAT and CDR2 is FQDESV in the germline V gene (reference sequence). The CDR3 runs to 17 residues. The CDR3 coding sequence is TGTGCCAGCAGCTTAGTGGGACAAGCATTGAACACCGGGGAGCTGTTTTTT. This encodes CASSLVGQALNTGELFF.

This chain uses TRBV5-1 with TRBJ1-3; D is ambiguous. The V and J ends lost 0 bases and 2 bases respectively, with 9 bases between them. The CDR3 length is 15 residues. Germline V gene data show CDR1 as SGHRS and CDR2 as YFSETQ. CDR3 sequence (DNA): TGCGCCAGCAGCTTGGGGGGTTTAGCTGGAAACACCATATATTTT. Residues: CASSLGGLAGNTIYF.

Written as DNA, the CDR3 is TGTGCCAGCAGTCCCGCCGTTAGCGGGGCGAACACCGGGGAGCTGTTTTTT. It codes for CASSPAVSGANTGELFF. The rearrangement joins TRBV27 to TRBJ2-2, with 8 bases aligning to TRBD2. Germline V gene sequence: CDR1 MNHEY, CDR2 SMNVEV (reference sequence). Trimming removed 5 bases from V and 0 bases from J; junction bases left unmatched: 8. This CDR3 spans 17 amino acids.

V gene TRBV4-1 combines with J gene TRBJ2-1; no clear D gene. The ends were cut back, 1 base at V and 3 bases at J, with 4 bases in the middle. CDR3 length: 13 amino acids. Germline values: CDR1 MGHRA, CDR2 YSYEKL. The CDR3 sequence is CASSQVDYNEQFF. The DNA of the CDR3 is TGCGCCAGCAGCCAAGTCGACTACAATGAGCAGTTCTTC.

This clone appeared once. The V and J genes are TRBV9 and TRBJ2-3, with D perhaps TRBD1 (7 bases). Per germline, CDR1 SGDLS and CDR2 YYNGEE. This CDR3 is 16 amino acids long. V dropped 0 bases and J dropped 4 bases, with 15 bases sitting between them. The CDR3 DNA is TGTGCCAGCAGCGTAGAAGGAGGGGGCGGGCCAGATACGCAGTATTTT. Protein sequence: CASSVEGGGGPDTQYF.

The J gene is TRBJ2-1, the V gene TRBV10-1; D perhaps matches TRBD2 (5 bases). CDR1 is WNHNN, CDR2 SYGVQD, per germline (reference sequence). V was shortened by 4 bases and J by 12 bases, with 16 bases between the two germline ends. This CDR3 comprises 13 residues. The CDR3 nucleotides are TGCGCCAGCAGTGGTGCAGCGCTGAGCGGGCAGTTCTTC. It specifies CASSGAALSGQFF.

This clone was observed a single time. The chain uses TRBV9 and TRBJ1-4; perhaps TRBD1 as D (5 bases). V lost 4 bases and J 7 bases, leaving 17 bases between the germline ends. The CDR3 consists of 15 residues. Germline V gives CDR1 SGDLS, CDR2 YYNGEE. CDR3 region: CASSSQGQAGEKLFF. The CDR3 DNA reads TGTGCCAGCAGCTCCCAGGGCCAAGCTGGTGAAAAACTGTTTTTT.

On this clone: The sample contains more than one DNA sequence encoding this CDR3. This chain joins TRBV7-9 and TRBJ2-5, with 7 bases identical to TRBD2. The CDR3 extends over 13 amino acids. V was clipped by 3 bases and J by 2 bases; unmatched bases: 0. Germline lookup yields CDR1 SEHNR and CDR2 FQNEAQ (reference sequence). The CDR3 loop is CASSFGGQETQYF. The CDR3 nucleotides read TGTGCCAGCAGCTTCGGGGGGCAAGAGACCCAGTACTTC.

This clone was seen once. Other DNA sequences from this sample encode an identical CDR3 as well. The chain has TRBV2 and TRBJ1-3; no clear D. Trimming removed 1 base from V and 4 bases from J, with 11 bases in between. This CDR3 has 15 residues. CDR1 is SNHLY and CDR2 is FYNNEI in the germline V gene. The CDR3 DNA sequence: TGTGCCAGCAGTGAAGGCAGAGCCGGAGGAAACACCATATATTTT. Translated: CASSEGRAGGNTIYF.

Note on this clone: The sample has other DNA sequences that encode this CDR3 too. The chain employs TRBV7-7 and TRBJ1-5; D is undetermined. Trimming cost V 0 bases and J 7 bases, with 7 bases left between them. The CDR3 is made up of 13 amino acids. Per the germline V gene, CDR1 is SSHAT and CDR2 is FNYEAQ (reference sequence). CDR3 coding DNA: TGTGCCAGCAGCTTAGCTGAAGACCAGCCCCAGCATTTT. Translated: CASSLAEDQPQHF.